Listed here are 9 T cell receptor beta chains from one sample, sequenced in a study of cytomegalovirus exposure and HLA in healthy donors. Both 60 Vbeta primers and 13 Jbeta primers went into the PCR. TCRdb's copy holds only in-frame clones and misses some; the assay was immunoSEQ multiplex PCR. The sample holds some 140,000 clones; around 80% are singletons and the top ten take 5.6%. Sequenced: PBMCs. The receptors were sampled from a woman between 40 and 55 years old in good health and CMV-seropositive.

The CDR3 is CASSSTSVGYNEQFF. The CDR3 DNA is TGCGCCAGCAGCTCCACTAGCGTGGGGTACAATGAGCAGTTCTTC. V is TRBV5-1 and J is TRBJ2-1; 7 nucleotides align to TRBD2. J was trimmed by 4 bases and V by 3 bases; bases with no gene match: 7. Germline CDR1 and CDR2: SGHRS and YFSETQ. The CDR3 consists of 15 residues.

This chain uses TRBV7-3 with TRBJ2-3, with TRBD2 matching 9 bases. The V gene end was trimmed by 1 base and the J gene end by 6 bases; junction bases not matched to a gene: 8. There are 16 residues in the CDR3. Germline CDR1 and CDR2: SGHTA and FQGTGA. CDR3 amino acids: CASSLSSAGGEDTQYF. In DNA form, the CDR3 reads TGTGCCAGCAGCTTAAGCTCGGCGGGAGGGGAGGATACGCAGTATTTT.

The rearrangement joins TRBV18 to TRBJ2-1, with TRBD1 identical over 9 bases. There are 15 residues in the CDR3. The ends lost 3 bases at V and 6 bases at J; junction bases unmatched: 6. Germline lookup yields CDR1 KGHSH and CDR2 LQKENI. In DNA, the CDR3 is TGTGCCAGCTCACCCATACCGGGACAGGGCAATGAGCAGTTCTTC. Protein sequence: CASSPIPGQGNEQFF.

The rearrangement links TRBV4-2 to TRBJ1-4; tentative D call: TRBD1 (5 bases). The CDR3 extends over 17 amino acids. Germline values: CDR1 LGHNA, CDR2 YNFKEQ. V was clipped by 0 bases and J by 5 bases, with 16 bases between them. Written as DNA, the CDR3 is TGTGCCAGCAGCCAAGAGGACACTACCTGGCCGAATGAAAAACTGTTTTTT. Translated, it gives CASSQEDTTWPNEKLFF.

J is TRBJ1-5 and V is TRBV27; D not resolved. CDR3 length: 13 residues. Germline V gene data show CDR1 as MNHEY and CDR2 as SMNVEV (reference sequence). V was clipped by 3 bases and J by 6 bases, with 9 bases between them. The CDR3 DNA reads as TGTGCCAGCAGTTTTAGTATCCGTCAGCCCCAGCATTTT. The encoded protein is CASSFSIRQPQHF.

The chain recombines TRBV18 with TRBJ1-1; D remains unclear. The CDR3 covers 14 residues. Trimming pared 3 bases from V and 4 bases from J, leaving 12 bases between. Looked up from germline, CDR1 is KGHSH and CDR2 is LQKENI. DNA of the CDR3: TGTGCCAGCTCACCCCGGGCCGAGGGCACTGAAGCTTTCTTT. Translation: CASSPRAEGTEAFF.

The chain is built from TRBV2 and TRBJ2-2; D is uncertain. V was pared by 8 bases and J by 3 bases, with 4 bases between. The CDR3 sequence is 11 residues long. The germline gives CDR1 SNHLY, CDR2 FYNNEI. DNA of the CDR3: TGTGCCAGCGCGGACACCGGGGAGCTGTTTTTT. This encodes CASADTGELFF.

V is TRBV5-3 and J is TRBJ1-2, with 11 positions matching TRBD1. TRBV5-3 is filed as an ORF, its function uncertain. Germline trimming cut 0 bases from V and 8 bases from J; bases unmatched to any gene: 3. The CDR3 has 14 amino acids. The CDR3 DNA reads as TGTGCCAGAAGCTTGGCAGGGACAGGGGGGGGCTACACCTTC. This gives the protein CARSLAGTGGGYTF.

The CDR3 sequence: CASSASLHSGANVLTF. CDR3 DNA: TGTGCCAGCAGCGCTTCTTTACACTCTGGGGCCAACGTCCTGACTTTC. The J gene is TRBJ2-6, the V gene TRBV9; no clear D. V shed 3 bases and J shed 0 bases, with 10 bases lying between them. Looked up from germline, CDR1 is SGDLS and CDR2 is YYNGEE. The CDR3 is 16 amino acids.